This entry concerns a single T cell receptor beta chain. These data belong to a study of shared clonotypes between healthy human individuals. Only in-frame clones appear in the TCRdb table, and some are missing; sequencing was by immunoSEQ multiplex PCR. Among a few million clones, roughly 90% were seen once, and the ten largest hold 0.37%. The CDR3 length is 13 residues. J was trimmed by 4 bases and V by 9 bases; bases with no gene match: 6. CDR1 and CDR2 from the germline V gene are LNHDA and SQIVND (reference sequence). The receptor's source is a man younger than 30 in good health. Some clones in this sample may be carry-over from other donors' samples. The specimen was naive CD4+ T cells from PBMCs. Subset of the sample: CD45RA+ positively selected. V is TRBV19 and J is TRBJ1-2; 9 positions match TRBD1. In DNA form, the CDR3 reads TGTGCCAGCGACAGGGGGAGCACCTATGGCTACACCTTC. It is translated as CASDRGSTYGYTF.